Listed below are T cell receptor beta chains from one sample, sequenced in a study of blood T cell repertoires in COVID-19. Assay used: immunoSEQ multiplex PCR; TCRdb lists only in-frame clones, some missing. Altogether roughly 250,000 clones are present, 75% to 95% being singletons, with the ten largest covering approximately 2%. The sample consisted of PBMCs or T cells enriched from blood (not recorded which). These receptors were obtained from a woman between 18 and 29 years old who had recovered from COVID-19. The CDR3 runs from the conserved cysteine through the conserved F or W. The D gene is left open where the match is weak. The size of a clone is reported for some rows only, either as once, few or many, or as a class for expanded clones.

v_call,j_call,d_call,clone_size,cdr3_aa,cdr3_nt
TRBV7-2,TRBJ2-2,NA,NA,CASSLIRGAGELFF,TGTGCCAGCAGCTTAATCAGGGGGGCCGGGGAGCTGTTTTTT
TRBV3-1/TRBV3-2,TRBJ2-3,TRBD2,NA,CASSHQGEGLAGTSTDTQYF,TGTGCCAGCAGCCACCAGGGAGAGGGACTAGCGGGCACTAGCACAGATACGCAGTATTTT
TRBV7-6,TRBJ2-5,TRBD1,NA,CASSLGGQEFQETQYF,TGTGCCAGCAGCTTAGGGGGACAGGAGTTTCAAGAGACCCAGTACTTC
TRBV13,TRBJ2-7,TRBD2,NA,CASSGSPPSGGFSYEQYF,TGTGCCAGCAGCGGATCCCCCCCTAGCGGGGGGTTCTCCTACGAGCAGTACTTC
TRBV7-8,TRBJ1-2,NA,NA,CASSREVSGPQVGGYTF,TGTGCCAGCAGCCGAGAGGTGTCTGGCCCCCAGGTCGGTGGCTACACCTTC
TRBV7-6,TRBJ2-5,NA,NA,CASSPGRETQYF,TGTGCCAGCAGCCCCGGTCGAGAGACCCAGTACTTC
TRBV19,TRBJ1-2,TRBD1,NA,CASSPLARDSGNYGYTF,TGTGCCAGTAGTCCCCTGGCACGGGACAGCGGAAACTATGGCTACACCTTC
TRBV28,TRBJ1-4,NA,NA,CASSSPGATNEKLFF,TGTGCCAGCAGTTCCCCCGGGGCAACTAATGAAAAACTGTTTTTT
TRBV6-5,TRBJ2-5,NA,once,CASTGYQETQYF,TGTGCCAGCACCGGGTACCAAGAGACCCAGTACTTC
TRBV6-6,TRBJ2-7,NA,NA,CASNEGDYEQYF,TGTGCCAGCAATGAGGGGGACTACGAGCAGTACTTC
TRBV21-1,TRBJ1-3,NA,NA,CASSALQGATGNTIYF,TGTGCCAGCAGCGCCCTACAGGGGGCCACTGGAAACACCATATATTTT
TRBV7-3,TRBJ2-2,TRBD2,NA,CASSPSGSWGGELFF,TGTGCCAGCAGCCCTAGCGGGAGCTGGGGCGGGGAGCTGTTTTTT
TRBV18,TRBJ1-6,NA,NA,CASSPPGGKDSPLHF,TGTGCCAGCTCACCACCGGGAGGGAAAGATTCACCCCTCCACTTT
TRBV7-5,TRBJ1-6,NA,NA,CARSSTQEPHPSYNSPLHF,TGTGCCAGAAGCTCTACCCAAGAACCGCATCCCTCCTATAATTCACCCCTCCACTTT
TRBV18,TRBJ1-6,NA,NA,CASSPTEGVYNSPLHF,TGTGCCAGCTCACCAACCGAGGGGGTCTATAATTCACCCCTCCACTTT
TRBV10-3,TRBJ1-2,NA,few,CAISENPEARGYTF,TGTGCCATCAGTGAGAACCCCGAGGCACGGGGCTACACCTTC
TRBV4-1,TRBJ1-4,TRBD1,NA,CASSQPNRGTYEKLFF,TGCGCCAGCAGCCAACCGAACAGGGGGACTTATGAAAAACTGTTTTTT
TRBV28,TRBJ2-1,NA,NA,CASGGNRDEQFF,TGTGCCAGCGGGGGGAATCGCGATGAGCAGTTCTTC
TRBV4-3,TRBJ1-2,TRBD1,once,CASSQVLTGGPYGYTF,TGCGCCAGCAGCCAAGTACTGACAGGGGGGCCCTATGGCTACACCTTC
TRBV5-1,TRBJ1-1,NA,once,CASRGQNTEAFF,TGCGCCAGCAGGGGACAGAACACTGAAGCTTTCTTT
TRBV7-3,TRBJ1-2,NA,NA,CASSLTRAQGDGYTF,TGTGCCAGCAGCTTAACTCGGGCCCAGGGTGACGGCTACACCTTC
TRBV4-2,TRBJ1-4,NA,NA,CASSTGWEKLFF,TGTGCCAGCAGCACAGGGTGGGAAAAACTGTTTTTT
TRBV24-1,TRBJ2-5,NA,NA,CATSVSGDVETQYF,TGTGCCACCAGTGTATCAGGGGATGTCGAGACCCAGTACTTC
TRBV5-4,TRBJ2-1,TRBD2,NA,CASSSPSGTYNEQFF,TGTGCCAGCAGCTCACCTAGCGGGACCTACAATGAGCAGTTCTTC
TRBV12-3/TRBV12-4,TRBJ2-1,NA,NA,CASSLTKYNEQFF,TGTGCCAGCAGCCTGACAAAGTACAATGAGCAGTTCTTC
TRBV10-2,TRBJ1-4,NA,NA,CASSPGVLNEKLFF,TGCGCCTCCTCTCCCGGGGTATTAAATGAAAAACTGTTTTTT
TRBV4-2,TRBJ2-5,NA,NA,CASSQGTERNQETQYF,TGTGCCAGCAGCCAAGGGACTGAACGCAACCAAGAGACCCAGTACTTC
TRBV10-1,TRBJ2-4,NA,NA,CASSRLDLIQYF,TGCGCCAGCAGCAGACTAGATCTCATTCAGTACTTC
TRBV3-1/TRBV3-2,TRBJ2-6,TRBD2,NA,CASRGTSADSGANVLTF,TGTGCCTCTAGAGGGACTAGCGCAGACTCTGGGGCCAACGTCCTGACTTTC
TRBV3-1/TRBV3-2,TRBJ1-2,NA,NA,CASSQDPSRSGYGYTF,TGTGCCAGCAGCCAAGATCCTTCGCGTAGCGGATATGGCTACACCTTC
TRBV5-1,TRBJ2-1,TRBD2,NA,CASSHHSKGGEQFF,TGCGCCAGCAGCCACCATTCTAAGGGAGGGGAGCAGTTCTTC
TRBV5-4,TRBJ1-2,TRBD1,many,CASRIGGSYGYTF,TGTGCCAGCAGAATAGGGGGCAGCTATGGCTACACCTTC
TRBV9,TRBJ2-1,NA,NA,CASSPSGSSYNEQFF,TGTGCCAGCAGCCCCTCGGGTAGCTCCTACAATGAGCAGTTCTTC
TRBV18,TRBJ1-2,NA,NA,CASSPSGGSYGYTF,TGTGCCAGCTCACCGTCGGGGGGCAGCTATGGCTACACCTTC
TRBV3-1/TRBV3-2,TRBJ1-1,TRBD1,NA,CASSRRDREEAFF,TGTGCCAGCAGCCGACGGGACAGGGAGGAAGCTTTCTTT
TRBV19,TRBJ2-5,NA,NA,CASSTPDWTQYF,TGTGCCAGTAGTACCCCCGACTGGACCCAGTACTTC
TRBV7-2,TRBJ1-2,NA,NA,CASSLQSNFYGYTF,TGTGCCAGCAGCTTACAGTCCAATTTCTATGGCTACACCTTC
TRBV3-1/TRBV3-2,TRBJ2-2,TRBD2,NA,CASSQGASGGLGELFF,TGTGCCAGCAGCCAAGGGGCTAGCGGGGGCCTCGGGGAGCTGTTTTTT